This T cell receptor beta chain was captured by sequencing in a study of T cell changes during pregnancy in multiple sclerosis. Trimming removed 3 bases from V and 5 bases from J; junction bases left unmatched: 5. Germline CDR1 is LGHNA and CDR2 is YSLEER. This CDR3 comprises 15 residues. TCRdb's copy holds only in-frame clones and misses some; the assay was immunoSEQ multiplex PCR. The sample has approximately 88,000 clones, nearly 95% seen once; the top ten hold about 1%. The receptor was isolated from a female donor with multiple sclerosis, enrolled in a pregnancy study. This chain uses TRBV4-3 with TRBJ1-4, with 8 nucleotides matching TRBD1. The sequenced sample was peripheral blood, obtained in the second trimester of pregnancy. The CDR3 reads CASSQPGTGNEKLFF. In DNA, the CDR3 is TGCGCCAGCAGCCAGCCCGGGACAGGCAATGAAAAACTGTTTTTT.